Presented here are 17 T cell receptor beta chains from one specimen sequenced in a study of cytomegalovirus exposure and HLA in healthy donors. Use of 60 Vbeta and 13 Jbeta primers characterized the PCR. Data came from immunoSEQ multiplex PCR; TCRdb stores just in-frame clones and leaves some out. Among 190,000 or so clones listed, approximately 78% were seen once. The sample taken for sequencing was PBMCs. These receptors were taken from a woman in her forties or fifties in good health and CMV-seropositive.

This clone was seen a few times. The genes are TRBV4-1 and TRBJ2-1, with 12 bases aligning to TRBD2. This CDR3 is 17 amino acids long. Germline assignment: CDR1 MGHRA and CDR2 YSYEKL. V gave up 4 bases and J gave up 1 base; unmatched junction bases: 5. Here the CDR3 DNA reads TGCGCCAGCAGCCTTCGGACTAGCGGGGTTTCCTACAATGAGCAGTTCTTC. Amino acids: CASSLRTSGVSYNEQFF.

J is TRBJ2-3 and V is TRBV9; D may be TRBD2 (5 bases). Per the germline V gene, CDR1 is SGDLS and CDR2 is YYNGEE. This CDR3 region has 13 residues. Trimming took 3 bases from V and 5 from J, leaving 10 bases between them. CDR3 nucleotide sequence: TGTGCCAGCAGCGGCGGAGGTCTAGATACGCAGTATTTT. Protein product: CASSGGGLDTQYF.

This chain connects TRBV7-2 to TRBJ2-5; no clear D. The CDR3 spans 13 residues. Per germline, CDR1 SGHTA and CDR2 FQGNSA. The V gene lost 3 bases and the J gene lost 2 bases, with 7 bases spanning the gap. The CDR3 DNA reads TGTGCCAGCAGCTTGCGGATACAAGAGACCCAGTACTTC. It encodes CASSLRIQETQYF.

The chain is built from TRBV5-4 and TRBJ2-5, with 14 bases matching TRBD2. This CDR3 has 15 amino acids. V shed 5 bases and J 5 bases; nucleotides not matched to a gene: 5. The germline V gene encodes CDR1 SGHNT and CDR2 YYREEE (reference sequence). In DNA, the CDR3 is TGTGCCAGCAGGGAGGGACTAGCGGGAGCTGAGACCCAGTACTTC. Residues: CASREGLAGAETQYF. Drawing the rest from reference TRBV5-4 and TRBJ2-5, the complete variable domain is ETGVTQSPTHLIKTRGQQVTLRCSSQSGHNTVSWYQQALGQGPQFIFQYYREEENGRGNFPPRFSGLQFPNYSSELNVNALELDDSALYLCASREGLAGAETQYFGPGTRLLVL.

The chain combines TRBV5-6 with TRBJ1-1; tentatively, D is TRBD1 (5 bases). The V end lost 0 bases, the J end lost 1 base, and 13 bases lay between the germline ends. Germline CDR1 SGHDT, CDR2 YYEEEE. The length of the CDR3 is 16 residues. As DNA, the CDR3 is TGTGCCAGCAGCTTGGATTGGGGCAGGGAGAACACTGAAGCTTTCTTT. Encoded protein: CASSLDWGRENTEAFF.

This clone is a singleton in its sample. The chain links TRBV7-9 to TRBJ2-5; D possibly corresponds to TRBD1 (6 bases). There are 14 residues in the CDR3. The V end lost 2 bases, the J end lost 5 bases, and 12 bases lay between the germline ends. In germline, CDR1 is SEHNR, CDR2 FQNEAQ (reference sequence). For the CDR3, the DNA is TGTGCCAGCAGCTTAAGTGGGGGCCGGGAGACCCAGTACTTC. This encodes CASSLSGGRETQYF.

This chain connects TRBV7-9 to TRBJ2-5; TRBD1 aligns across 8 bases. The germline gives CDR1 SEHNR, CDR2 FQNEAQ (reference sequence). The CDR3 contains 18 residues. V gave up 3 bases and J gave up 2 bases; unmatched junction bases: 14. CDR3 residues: CASSFGEATGDLQETQYF. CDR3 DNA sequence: TGTGCCAGCAGCTTTGGGGAAGCGACAGGGGACTTACAAGAGACCCAGTACTTC.

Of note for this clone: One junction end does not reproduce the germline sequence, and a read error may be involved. CDR3: CASSLGQGGEQYF. The CDR3 nucleotides read TGTGCTAGCAGCTTGGGACAGGGGGGCGAGCAGTACTTC. The V call is TRBV7-7, the J call TRBJ2-7, with 11 bases aligning to TRBD1. The CDR3 is 13 amino acids. From germline, CDR1 is SSHAT and CDR2 FNYEAQ (reference sequence).

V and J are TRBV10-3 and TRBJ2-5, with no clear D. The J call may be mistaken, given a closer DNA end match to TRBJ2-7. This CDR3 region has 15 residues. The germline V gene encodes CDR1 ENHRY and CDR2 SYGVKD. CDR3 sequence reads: CAIRGPDGDSYEQYF. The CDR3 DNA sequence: TGTGCCATCAGGGGTCCTGATGGCGACTCCTACGAGCAGTACTTC.

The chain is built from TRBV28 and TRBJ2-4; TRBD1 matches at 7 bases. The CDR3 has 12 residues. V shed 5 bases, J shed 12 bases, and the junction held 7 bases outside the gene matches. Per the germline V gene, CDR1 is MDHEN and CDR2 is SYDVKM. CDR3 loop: CASSPDRASQYF. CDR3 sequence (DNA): TGTGCCAGCAGTCCTGACAGGGCAAGTCAGTACTTC.

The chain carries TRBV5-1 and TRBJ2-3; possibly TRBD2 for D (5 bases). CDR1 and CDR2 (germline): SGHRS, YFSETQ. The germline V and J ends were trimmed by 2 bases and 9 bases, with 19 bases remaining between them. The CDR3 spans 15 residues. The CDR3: CASSFLREGPETQYF. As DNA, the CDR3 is TGCGCCAGCAGCTTCTTACGGGAAGGGCCGGAGACGCAGTATTTT.

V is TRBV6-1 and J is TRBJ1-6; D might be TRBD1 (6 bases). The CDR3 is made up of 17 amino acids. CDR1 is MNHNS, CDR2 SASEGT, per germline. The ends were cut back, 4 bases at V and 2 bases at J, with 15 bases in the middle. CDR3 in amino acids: CASSVGAPRPYNSPLHF. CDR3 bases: TGTGCCAGCAGTGTGGGGGCTCCCCGCCCCTATAATTCACCCCTCCACTTT.

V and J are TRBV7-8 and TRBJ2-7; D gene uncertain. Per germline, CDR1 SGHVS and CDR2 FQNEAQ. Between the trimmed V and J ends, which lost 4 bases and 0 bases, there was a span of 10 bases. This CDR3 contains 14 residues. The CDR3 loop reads CASSWAGSSYEQYF. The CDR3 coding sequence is TGTGCCAGCAGCTGGGCAGGAAGCTCCTACGAGCAGTACTTC.

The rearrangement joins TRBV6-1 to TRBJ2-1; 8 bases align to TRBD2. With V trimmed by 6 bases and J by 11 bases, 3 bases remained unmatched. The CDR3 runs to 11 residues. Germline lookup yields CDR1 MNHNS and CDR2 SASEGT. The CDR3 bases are TGTGCCAGCAGGTTAGCGGGAAAGCAGTTCTTC. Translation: CASRLAGKQFF.

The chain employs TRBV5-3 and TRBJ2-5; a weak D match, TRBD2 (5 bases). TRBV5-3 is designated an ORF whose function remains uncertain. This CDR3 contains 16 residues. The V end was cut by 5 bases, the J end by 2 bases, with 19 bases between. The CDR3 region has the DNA TGTGCCAGAAGTCTCGGACTCGAAAGGGTTCAAGAGACCCAGTACTTC. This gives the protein CARSLGLERVQETQYF.

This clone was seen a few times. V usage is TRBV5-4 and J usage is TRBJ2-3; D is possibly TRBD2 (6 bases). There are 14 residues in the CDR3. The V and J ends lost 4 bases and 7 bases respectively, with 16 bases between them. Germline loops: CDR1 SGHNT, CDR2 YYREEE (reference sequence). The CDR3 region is CASSQTGGKNTQYF. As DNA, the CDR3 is TGTGCCAGCAGCCAGACCGGGGGAAAGAATACGCAGTATTTT. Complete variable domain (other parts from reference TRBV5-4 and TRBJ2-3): ETGVTQSPTHLIKTRGQQVTLRCSSQSGHNTVSWYQQALGQGPQFIFQYYREEENGRGNFPPRFSGLQFPNYSSELNVNALELDDSALYLCASSQTGGKNTQYFGPGTRLTVL.

As DNA, the CDR3 is TGCGCCAGCAGCTTGTTGGCTAGCGGCGAAGAGACCCAGTACTTC. Protein sequence: CASSLLASGEETQYF. The chain combines TRBV5-1 with TRBJ2-5, with TRBD2 identical over 7 bases. Trimming at V came to 1 base and at J to 3 bases, leaving 6 bases not matched to a gene. CDR1 SGHRS and CDR2 YFSETQ come from the germline V gene. CDR3 size: 15 residues.